These T cell receptor beta chains were read from a single sample in a study of blood T cell repertoires in COVID-19. Generated by immunoSEQ multiplex PCR, the TCRdb table keeps only in-frame clones and is missing some. The sample yields tens of thousands of clones, around 90% seen once. Material for sequencing was peripheral blood. These receptors were collected from a man between 65 and 85 years old with acute or convalescent COVID-19. Each CDR3 is given with its conserved first and last residue. The D gene is left open where the match is weak. A row's size may be missing; if present it is once, few, many or a size class.

D	V	J	size	DNA	CDR3
TRBD2	TRBV11-2	TRBJ2-3	.	TGTGCCAGCAGCTCCCCTAGCGGGGCGCGCACAGATACGCAGTATTTT	CASSSPSGARTDTQYF
.	TRBV7-2	TRBJ1-1	once	TGTGCCAGCAGCTTTGGGGGCATGAACACTGAAGCTTTCTTT	CASSFGGMNTEAFF
TRBD1	TRBV18	TRBJ1-6	once	TGTGCCAGCTCTTACCGACAGGGGGCCAAGGATTCACCCCTCCACTTT	CASSYRQGAKDSPLHF
TRBD1	TRBV15	TRBJ2-2	.	TGTGCCACCAGCAGAGACAGGGGGATTGGGGAGCTGTTTTTT	CATSRDRGIGELFF
.	TRBV3-1/TRBV3-2	TRBJ2-1	.	TGTGCCAGCAGCCTGCCGTCCCAGCGGCAGTTCTTC	CASSLPSQRQFF
TRBD1	TRBV7-9	TRBJ1-6	.	TGTGCCAGCAGCTTAGGGACAGGGGAGTCACCCCTCCACTTT	CASSLGTGESPLHF
.	TRBV11-2	TRBJ2-5	.	TGTGCCAGCAGCAGGGTGGGGAGGGAGACCCAGTACTTC	CASSRVGRETQYF
TRBD1	TRBV10-1	TRBJ1-4	.	TGCGCCAGCAGTGAGTCGGGACAGAGAAATTTTTCAACTAATGAAAAACTGTTTTTT	CASSESGQRNFSTNEKLFF
.	TRBV6-5	TRBJ1-1	.	TGTGCCAGCAGTAGAGCGAACACTGAAGCTTTCTTT	CASSRANTEAFF
.	TRBV5-1	TRBJ1-6	.	TGCGCCAGCAGCCCCTCCGGCGGGGCCCAGTGGGGATCACCCCTCCACTTT	CASSPSGGAQWGSPLHF
.	TRBV6-5	TRBJ1-1	.	TGTGCCAGCAGTCCCGCTGGTGGGCCGAACACTGAAGCTTTCTTT	CASSPAGGPNTEAFF
TRBD2	TRBV5-4	TRBJ2-3	.	TGTGCCAGCAGCGGGACTAGCGGGGGGGCAAGAGATACGCAGTATTTT	CASSGTSGGARDTQYF
.	TRBV6-1	TRBJ1-1	.	TGTGCCAGCAGTGAATCCCAGGGCCACACTGAAGCTTTCTTT	CASSESQGHTEAFF
.	TRBV11-3	TRBJ2-5	.	TGTGCCAGCAGCTTAGGAAACAGCGGCGGGACCCAGTACTTC	CASSLGNSGGTQYF
.	TRBV7-9	TRBJ2-3	.	TGTGCCAGCAGTCGCGGGGGCTCGGGAGATACGCAGTATTTT	CASSRGGSGDTQYF
.	TRBV7-2	TRBJ2-2	.	TGTGCCAGCAGCTTAGGGAGTGACGGTAACACCGGGGAGCTGTTTTTT	CASSLGSDGNTGELFF
.	TRBV18	TRBJ1-5	.	TGTGCCAGCTCACCACGGGAGGGAATCACAGAGAGTCAGCCCCAGCATTTT	CASSPREGITESQPQHF
.	TRBV6-2/TRBV6-3	TRBJ2-1	.	TGTGCCAGCAGTTACGGACAAATAGGGGAAAGTTTCTACAATGAGCAGTTCTTC	CASSYGQIGESFYNEQFF
.	TRBV5-1	TRBJ1-2	.	TGCGCCAGCAGCTTGACAGCATCTAACTATGGCTACACCTTC	CASSLTASNYGYTF
.	TRBV7-2	TRBJ1-1	few	TGTGCCAGCAGCTCGTCAGGTAGGCCTGAAGCTTTCTTT	CASSSSGRPEAFF
TRBD2	TRBV18	TRBJ2-3	.	TGTGCCAGCTCACCCGGGACTAGCGGGGGGCTAACAGATACGCAGTATTTT	CASSPGTSGGLTDTQYF
TRBD2	TRBV6-5	TRBJ2-1	.	TGTGCCAGCGAAGGACTAGTAAACAATGAGCAGTTCTTC	CASEGLVNNEQFF
.	TRBV3-1/TRBV3-2	TRBJ1-5	.	TGTGCCAGCAGCCGACCCTTACTAGGCCCAGCGAATCAGCCCCAGCATTTT	CASSRPLLGPANQPQHF
TRBD2	TRBV30	TRBJ2-5	.	TGTGCCTGGGGTGTGGGACTAGCGTCGGAGACCCAGTACTTC	CAWGVGLASETQYF
TRBD1	TRBV12-3/TRBV12-4	TRBJ1-2	.	TGTGCCAGCAGACTGGGACAGGCAAATGGCTACACCTTC	CASRLGQANGYTF
TRBD1	TRBV2	TRBJ1-5	.	TGTGCCAGCACCCCGGACAGGGTTAATCAGCCCCAGCATTTT	CASTPDRVNQPQHF
.	TRBV11-2	TRBJ2-2	.	TGTGCCAGCAGCGCCACCAGCGTGAACACCGGGGAGCTGTTTTTT	CASSATSVNTGELFF
.	TRBV7-9	TRBJ1-1	.	TGTGCCAGCAACCCTCCGGCTAGCGAAAAAGCTTTCTTT	CASNPPASEKAFF
.	TRBV24-1	TRBJ2-1	.	TGTGCCACCAGTGACAGGGGATTAACCTACAATGAGCAGTTCTTC	CATSDRGLTYNEQFF
.	TRBV29-1	TRBJ2-5	.	TGCAGCGTTGACTTGAGGCAAGAGACCCAGTACTTC	CSVDLRQETQYF
.	TRBV5-1	TRBJ2-5	.	TGCGCCAGCAGCTTAGATACAGGGATTGAGGAGACCCAGTACTTC	CASSLDTGIEETQYF
.	TRBV10-3	TRBJ2-7	once	TGTGCCATCAGTGAGCACCCCAGGGGGGAAGACGAGCAGTACTTC	CAISEHPRGEDEQYF
.	TRBV4-2	TRBJ2-1	.	TGTGCCAGCAGCCTATGGACAGCTGAGCAGTTCTTC	CASSLWTAEQFF
.	TRBV7-9	TRBJ1-2	once	TGTGCCAGCAGCTTTACGAGGGATGGCTACACCTTC	CASSFTRDGYTF
.	TRBV12-5	TRBJ2-5	few	TGTGCTAGTGGTTTGCGAGCAGGGCGCCAACAGACCCAGTACTTC	CASGLRAGRQQTQYF
TRBD1	TRBV5-4	TRBJ2-7	.	TGTGCCAGCAGACTAGGGACAGCGACTGTCTACGAGCAGTACTTC	CASRLGTATVYEQYF
.	TRBV5-5	TRBJ1-5	.	TGTGCCAGCAGCTTGTCGGGGGGGCAGCCCCAGCATTTT	CASSLSGGQPQHF